This T cell receptor (beta chain) was identified in a study of cytomegalovirus exposure and HLA in healthy donors. Both 60 Vbeta primers and 13 Jbeta primers went into the PCR. The protocol was immunoSEQ multiplex PCR, while the TCRdb copy is restricted to in-frame clones and leaves out a portion. Of some 130,000 clones listed, around 76% are singletons. This receptor was obtained from a male donor in good health and CMV-seronegative. What was sequenced was PBMCs.

CDR3 protein: CASSRMVGNTIYF. The CDR3 nucleotides read TGTGCCAGCAGTCGGATGGTCGGGAACACCATATATTTT. The rearrangement links TRBV27 to TRBJ1-3, with D hard to call. V gave up 5 bases and J gave up 7 bases, with 12 bases separating them. The CDR3 has 13 residues. CDR1 is MNHEY and CDR2 is SMNVEV in the germline V gene (reference sequence).